This T cell receptor (beta chain) appears in the sequencing data of a study of shared T cell receptors in the human thymus. Sequenced by immunoSEQ multiplex PCR; TCRdb stores in-frame clones only, minus some. The data show 700,000 or so clones, with roughly 88% seen just once and around 0.01% held by the top ten. The same specimen was also included in a second study, on human thymus T cells.

The specimen was thymocytes. The sequence was obtained from a girl under three years old with a congenital heart defect.

The CDR3 sequence: CASSPTGETGGYTF. The CDR3, as DNA: TGTGCCAGCAGCCCAACGGGGGAAACGGGCGGCTACACCTTC. The chain joins TRBV11-2 to TRBJ1-2; TRBD1 is a possible D gene (5 bases). The CDR3 runs to 14 residues. Germline V gene sequence: CDR1 SGHAT, CDR2 FQNNGV. V dropped 5 bases and J dropped 8 bases, with 18 bases sitting between them.